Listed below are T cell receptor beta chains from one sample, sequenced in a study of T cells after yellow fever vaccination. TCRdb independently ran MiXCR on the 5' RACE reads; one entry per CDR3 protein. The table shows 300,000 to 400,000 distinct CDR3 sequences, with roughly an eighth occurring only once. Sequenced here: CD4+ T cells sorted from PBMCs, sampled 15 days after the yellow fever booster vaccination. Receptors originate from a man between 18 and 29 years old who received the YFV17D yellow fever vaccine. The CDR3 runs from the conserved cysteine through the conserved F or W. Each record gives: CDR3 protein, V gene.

cdr3_aa: CASRAGTGIYEQYF
v_call: TRBV12-3/TRBV12-4

cdr3_aa: CASSFQHDTGELFF
v_call: TRBV7-6

cdr3_aa: CSARGSSGDTQYF
v_call: TRBV20-1

cdr3_aa: CASGERALSQPQHF
v_call: TRBV2

cdr3_aa: CASSLALEGGEAFF
v_call: TRBV7-8

cdr3_aa: CASSVGRTETQYF
v_call: TRBV9

cdr3_aa: CASSQDRRYGYTF
v_call: TRBV4-3

cdr3_aa: CAWTSQVNTEAFF
v_call: TRBV30

cdr3_aa: CASSPSGTGADTQYF
v_call: TRBV7-9

cdr3_aa: CSAPRAGENEQFF
v_call: TRBV20-1

cdr3_aa: CASSQQGNDEKLFF
v_call: TRBV3-1

cdr3_aa: CASSTRLAYNEQFF
v_call: TRBV5-1

cdr3_aa: CATSRDEGATGELFF
v_call: TRBV15

cdr3_aa: CASSLGVSGAGTEAFF
v_call: TRBV7-2

cdr3_aa: CASSYSAGERQPQHF
v_call: TRBV6-5

cdr3_aa: CASSLEARLAEAFF
v_call: TRBV4-1

cdr3_aa: CASSLWDRGNGYTF
v_call: TRBV11-2

cdr3_aa: CASSLVTSGVQETQYF
v_call: TRBV4-2

cdr3_aa: CASSPGELYNEQFF
v_call: TRBV5-1

cdr3_aa: CASRRIANYGYTF
v_call: TRBV11-2

cdr3_aa: CAAGTGIGGQYF
v_call: TRBV12-3/TRBV12-4

cdr3_aa: CASSQMSGGNQPQHF
v_call: TRBV4-1

cdr3_aa: CASSLGWGDEKLFF
v_call: TRBV7-4

cdr3_aa: CASSLPSGDTQYF
v_call: TRBV7-2

cdr3_aa: CASSSRDAYTDTQYF
v_call: TRBV5-1

cdr3_aa: CASSSWTSGSNEQFF
v_call: TRBV7-2

cdr3_aa: CASTDGDSYEQYF
v_call: TRBV10-2

cdr3_aa: CASSRAANYGYTF
v_call: TRBV12-3/TRBV12-4

cdr3_aa: CASSQQGSGTGELFF
v_call: TRBV5-1

cdr3_aa: CATSDRRAGAQPQHF
v_call: TRBV24-1

cdr3_aa: CASSLTEGAYYGYTF
v_call: TRBV5-1